Below, one T cell receptor (beta chain) is given with its context. The antigen remains undetermined. The data originate from a study of T cells expressing NK-cell markers. As for the study in general: The sequencing cohort of eight donors included seven HCMV-seropositive individuals and one seronegative individual.

TCR beta libraries carry UMIs added by 5'RACE template switching. TCRdb reprocessed the 5' RACE reads, keeping one entry per CDR3 protein, no DNA. The repertoire table contains 300,000 to 450,000 distinct CDR3 sequences. Notes on the study in general: Once again these clonotypes came out on top in the CD3+CD56-NKG2C+ fraction of a few donors. Among CD8+ T cells from 5 to 7 donors, dominant NKG2C+ clonotypes accounted for roughly 1.0-7.0%.

The CDR3 length is 15 residues. Per the germline V gene, CDR1 is MNHEY and CDR2 is SVGAGI. The clonotype was recovered from a man between 18 and 69 years old in good health. The source material was blood T cells: a sorted CD56 or NKG2C T cell subset, CD4+ or CD8+ T cells, or bulk PBMC T cells (not recorded which). The V call is TRBV6-5, the J call TRBJ1-6; TCRdb designates TRBD1, a call that cannot be tested without DNA. The chain's CDR3 is CASSYSTGWNSPLHF.